The 3 T cell receptor beta chains reported below all come from one sample, sequenced in a study of blood T cells in healthy people across ages. A second PCR, run for roughly 7 to 11 cycles, used a sample-barcoded 5' primer plus a J-beta primer mix. TCRdb fed the 5' RACE reads into MiXCR, producing one record per CDR3 protein. The sample has fewer than 2 million distinct CDR3 sequences; about two fifths are singletons. Sample: blood. The receptors originated from a human donor in good health.

This clonotype was detected a few times. The genes are TRBV7-6 and TRBJ2-7, with D possibly TRBD2 on 6 matching bases. Germline assignment: CDR1 SGHVS and CDR2 FNYEAQ. Trimming took off 2 bases at V and 0 bases at J, with 11 bases between the two ends. CDR3 length equals 15 residues. CDR3 region: CASSLIAATSYEQYF. DNA for the CDR3: TGTGCCAGCAGCTTAATAGCGGCAACCTCCTACGAGCAGTACTTC.

This clonotype has ten or more counts. The chain has TRBV5-1 and TRBJ2-5; D unresolved. The germline V gene encodes CDR1 SGHRS and CDR2 YFSETQ. The CDR3 consists of 11 residues. The germline V and J ends were trimmed by 1 base and 5 bases, with 3 bases remaining between them. The CDR3 sequence: CASSLHETQYF. For the CDR3, the DNA is TGCGCCAGCAGCTTGCACGAGACCCAGTACTTC.

This clonotype was detected only a few times. This chain connects TRBV2 to TRBJ2-7; 8 bases align to TRBD1. The CDR3 has 13 residues. Trimming at V came to 7 bases and at J to 0 bases, leaving 2 bases not matched to a gene. The germline V gene encodes CDR1 SNHLY and CDR2 FYNNEI. CDR3 sequence (DNA): TGTGCCAGCAATGACAGGGGCTCCTACGAGCAGTACTTC. Amino acids: CASNDRGSYEQYF.